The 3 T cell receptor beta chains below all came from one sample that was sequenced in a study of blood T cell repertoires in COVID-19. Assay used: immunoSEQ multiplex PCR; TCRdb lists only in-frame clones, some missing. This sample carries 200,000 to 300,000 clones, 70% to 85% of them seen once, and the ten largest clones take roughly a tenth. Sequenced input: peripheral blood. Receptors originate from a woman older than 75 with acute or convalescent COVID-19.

The CDR3 is CASSLGTGVGGYTF. The CDR3 region has the DNA TGTGCCAGCAGCTTGGGGACAGGTGTCGGGGGCTACACCTTC. The chain links TRBV5-6 to TRBJ1-2, with 7 bases identical to TRBD1. CDR3 length equals 14 residues. The junction had 7 bases not matched to a gene; V was cut back by 0 bases and J by 8 bases. Germline loops: CDR1 SGHDT, CDR2 YYEEEE.

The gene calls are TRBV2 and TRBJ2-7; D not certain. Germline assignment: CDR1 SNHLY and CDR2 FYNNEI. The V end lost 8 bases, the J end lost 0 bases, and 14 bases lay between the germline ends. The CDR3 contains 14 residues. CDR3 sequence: CASQSVTNSYEQYF. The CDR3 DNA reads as TGTGCCAGCCAAAGCGTAACAAACTCCTACGAGCAGTACTTC.

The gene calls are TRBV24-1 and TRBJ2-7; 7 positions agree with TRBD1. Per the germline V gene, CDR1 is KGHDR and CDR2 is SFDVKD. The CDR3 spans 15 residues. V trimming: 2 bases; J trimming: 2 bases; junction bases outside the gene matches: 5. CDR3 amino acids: CATSDWTGAPYEQYF. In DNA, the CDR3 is TGTGCCACCAGTGATTGGACAGGAGCCCCCTACGAGCAGTACTTC.